This T cell receptor (beta chain) was identified during a study of CD8+CD57+ T cells in acquired aplastic anemia. Turning to the study itself: Yields of DNA that came from sorted CD4+ and CD8+ cells averaged 3.2 ug.

This CDR3 is 14 amino acids long. V dropped 0 bases and J dropped 7 bases, with 9 bases sitting between them. Germline CDR1 is MNHEY and CDR2 is SVGAGI. A word on this clonotype: Its antigen is not known.

For CDR3 and TCR beta VDJ profiling, genomic DNA was the template used. TCRdb re-called the reads through MiXCR, storing one row per CDR3 protein. The sample lists 250,000 to 350,000 distinct CDR3 sequences, roughly 50% seen once, with roughly 8% in the top ten. Findings of the study overall: Controls and patients did not differ significantly in CD8+ Simpson's diversity. Comparison of patients with controls identified approximately 28 shared CD8+ CDR3 sequences.

The specimen was sorted CD4+, CD8+, or CD8+CD57+ T cells (not recorded which) from PBMCs. V and J are TRBV6-5 and TRBJ1-4; no firm D call. The clonotype originates from a human donor with severe aplastic anemia or a healthy control (not recorded which). The CDR3 DNA follows: TGTGCCAGCAGTTACTCGTCCCGTAGTGAAAAACTGTTTTTT. It yields the protein CASSYSSRSEKLFF.